This T cell receptor beta chain came from a study of T-cell memory formation after mild COVID-19. Whole-study findings and limits: The study found balanced CD4/CD8 in clones contracting day 15 to 85 and a CD4+ lean in later expanders.

Germline V CDR1 and CDR2: MNHEY, SVGAGI. The CDR3 loop spans 14 amino acids. V lost 6 bases to trimming and J lost 9 bases; unmatched junction nucleotides: 11. Concerning this clonotype itself: Antigen specificity is unknown.

TCRdb fed the 5' RACE reads into MiXCR, producing one record per CDR3 protein. Of roughly 450,000 distinct CDR3 sequences listed, over 15% were seen once; the top ten hold around an eighth. This clonotype was sampled from an adult woman who had mild COVID-19 (a few samples of this study predate the infection). Cell type and time point are not known. The rearrangement links TRBV6-5 to TRBJ2-5; TRBD1 matches at 9 bases. Sequenced material: PBMCs or a T cell subset sorted from them (not recorded which). The DNA of the CDR3 is TGTGCCAGCAGAGTGACAGGGGGAACGTCGGCCCAGTACTTC. Protein: CASRVTGGTSAQYF.